These 29 T cell receptor beta chains came from one sample sequenced in a study of breast tumors, draining lymph nodes, adjacent tissues. The lymph nodes were axillary draining lymph nodes from breast cancer patients. In TCRdb, the multiplex PCR reads were re-called with MiXCR into one record per CDR3 protein. The sample contains around 130,000 distinct CDR3 sequences, 21% of which appear only once. The source material was axillary lymph node tissue. The source of these receptors is a female donor with breast cancer. Some clones in this sample may be carry-over from other donors' samples.

Note on this clonotype: A much larger clonotype is one base distant, so this may be a read error. Because the CDR3 is missing its conserved closing phenylalanine or tryptophan, this is likely a read error. This chain uses TRBV19 with TRBJ2-2; the D gene could be TRBD1 or TRBD2 (6 bases each). Germline-derived CDR1 and CDR2 are LNHDA and SQIVND (reference sequence). V gave up 7 bases and J gave up 7 bases, with 13 bases separating them. The CDR3 extends over 13 amino acids. DNA of the CDR3: TGTGCCAGTACCAACGGGGGCGTCGGGGAGCTGTTTCTT. Amino acids: CASTNGGVGELFL.

This clonotype came up a few times. The V call is TRBV28, the J call TRBJ1-5; a weak D match, TRBD1 (5 bases). Germline V gene data show CDR1 as MDHEN and CDR2 as SYDVKM. V was clipped by 6 bases and J by 2 bases, with 17 bases between them. The CDR3 runs 16 residues. CDR3: CASSSGKVVGNQPQHF. The CDR3 DNA reads TGTGCCAGCAGCTCAGGGAAGGTCGTTGGCAATCAGCCCCAGCATTTT. The full variable domain, completed using reference TRBV28 and TRBJ1-5, is DVKVTQSSRYLVKRTGEKVFLECVQDMDHENMFWYRQDPGLGLRLIYFSYDVKMKEKGDIPEGYSVSREKKERFSLILESASTNQTSMYLCASSSGKVVGNQPQHFGDGTRLSIL.

The table lists this clonotype with many counts. V usage is TRBV30 and J usage is TRBJ1-5; D gene unclear. The germline V gene has CDR1 GTSNPN and CDR2 SVGIG (reference sequence). The V gene lost 5 bases and the J gene lost 2 bases, with 10 bases spanning the gap. The CDR3 is 13 residues long. Written as DNA, the CDR3 is TGTGCCTGGGGCCGGGCTGGCAATCAGCCCCAGCATTTT. The encoded protein is CAWGRAGNQPQHF.

In this sample, this clonotype turned up many times. This could be a read error, since a much larger clone is one nucleotide away. CDR3 sequence reads: CASRTSGNTGELFF. CDR3 DNA: TGTGCCAGCAGGACTAGCGGGAACACCGGGGAGCTGTTTTTT. V is TRBV2 and J is TRBJ2-2, with TRBD2 matching 9 bases. With 6 bases clipped from V and 1 base from J, the junction kept 0 bases outside the gene matches. The CDR3 is 14 amino acids. Germline V lookup: CDR1 SNHLY, CDR2 FYNNEI.

This clonotype was observed a single time. As DNA, the CDR3 is TGTGCCAGCAGTGACAAACGGACAGGGGAATTTAATCAGCCCCAGTATTTT. It is translated as CASSDKRTGEFNQPQYF. The chain employs TRBV25-1 and TRBJ1-5; 9 bases fit TRBD1. The last part of the DNA fits TRBJ2-3 better; the J call may be wrong. Germline V gene data show CDR1 as MGHDK and CDR2 as SYGVNS. The CDR3 consists of 17 residues.

This clonotype was observed many times. V and J are TRBV19 and TRBJ2-7, with 8 bases aligning to TRBD1. The germline V gene has CDR1 LNHDA and CDR2 SQIVND (reference sequence). The CDR3 spans 15 residues. V lost 3 bases, J lost 3 bases, and 7 bases stayed unmatched. The CDR3 here is CASSIQGAVIYEQYF. The DNA for the CDR3 is TGTGCCAGTAGTATCCAGGGGGCGGTCATCTACGAGCAGTACTTC.

For this clonotype: At one boundary the junction diverges from the germline segment, which might be a read error. This chain links TRBV12-3 or TRBV12-4 with TRBJ2-7; no clear D gene. The CDR3 has 15 residues. This CDR3 is CTSSLEGSRVSVQYF. The CDR3 DNA reads TGTACCAGCAGTCTCGAAGGCAGCCGTGTTAGTGTGCAGTACTTC.

The sample holds many counts of this clonotype. The rearrangement links TRBV20-1 to TRBJ2-7, with 8 bases identical to TRBD2. CDR1 DFQATT and CDR2 SNEGSKA come from the germline V gene (reference sequence). This CDR3 region has 15 residues. The V and J ends lost 2 bases and 0 bases, in that order; junction bases with no gene match: 6. CDR3 region: CSARPGTRSSYEQYF. CDR3 nucleotides: TGCAGTGCTAGACCCGGGACTAGGAGCTCCTACGAGCAGTACTTC.

This clonotype was picked up many times. Written as DNA, the CDR3 is TGTGCCAGCAGCCAACGGTCTGGTGGGGGTTCACCCCTCCACTTT. This encodes CASSQRSGGGSPLHF. The chain carries TRBV7-3 and TRBJ1-6; D may be TRBD1 (5 bases). CDR3 length: 15 residues. Looked up from germline, CDR1 is SGHTA and CDR2 is FQGTGA. V was trimmed by 5 bases and J by 9 bases, leaving 17 bases between them.

There are many counts of this clonotype. The chain recombines TRBV5-4 with TRBJ2-7; tentative D call: TRBD1 (5 bases). This CDR3 contains 14 residues. Germline V gives CDR1 SGHNT, CDR2 YYREEE (reference sequence). Deletions cut 1 base from V and 2 bases from J, with 10 bases between. The CDR3 bases are TGTGCCAGCAGCTTGACAGGCAGCACCTACGAGCAGTACTTC. Its protein is CASSLTGSTYEQYF.

This clonotype has ten or more counts. The chain uses TRBV19 and TRBJ2-3; possibly TRBD2 for D (6 bases). Germline-derived CDR1 and CDR2 are LNHDA and SQIVND (reference sequence). V shed 0 bases and J shed 3 bases, with 10 bases lying between them. The length of the CDR3 is 15 residues. The CDR3 DNA reads as TGTGCCAGTAGTATAGAGCGGGGTGTTACAGATACGCAGTATTTT. Encoded protein: CASSIERGVTDTQYF. The whole variable domain, remainder taken from reference TRBV19 and TRBJ2-3, is DGGITQSPKYLFRKEGQNVTLSCEQNLNHDAMYWYRQDPGQGLRLIYYSQIVNDFQKGDIAEGYSVSREKKESFPLTVTSAQKNPTAFYLCASSIERGVTDTQYFGPGTRLTVL.

Comments on this clonotype: With a much larger clone just one base away, this may be a read error. The chain combines TRBV9 with TRBJ2-6, with 7 bases identical to TRBD2. The germline V gene has CDR1 SGDLS and CDR2 YYNGEE. The CDR3 contains 18 residues. The CDR3 DNA sequence: TGTGCCAGCGGCGTAGGTGGCGGGAGTTTATCTGGGGCCAACGTCCTGACTTTC. Its translation is CASGVGGGSLSGANVLTF.

A word on this clonotype: This may be a read error: a much more frequent sequence differs by one nucleotide. The chain has TRBV7-3 and TRBJ2-2, with 9 positions matching TRBD2. V lost 5 bases and J lost 5; bases outside the gene matches: 6. The length of the CDR3 is 15 residues. Germline V lookup: CDR1 SGHTA, CDR2 FQGTGA. As DNA, the CDR3 is TGTGCCAGCAGCCCCCGGACTAGCGAGACCGGGGAGCTGTTTTTT. Protein product: CASSPRTSETGELFF. The full variable domain, with the rest looked up from reference TRBV7-3 and TRBJ2-2, is GAGVSQTPSNKVTEKGKYVELRCDPISGHTALYWYRQSLGQGPEFLIYFQGTGAADDSGLPNDRFFAVRPEGSVSTLKIQRTERGDSAVYLCASSPRTSETGELFFGEGSRLTVL.

This clonotype was detected a few times. Possible read error: a much larger clone is one base away. V gene TRBV10-3 combines with J gene TRBJ2-7, with TRBD2 identical over 8 bases. V was clipped by 10 bases and J by 5 bases; unmatched bases: 16. The CDR3 runs 15 residues. Germline-derived CDR1 and CDR2 are ENHRY and SYGVKD. The CDR3 DNA sequence: TGTGCCACCTCTTGGTCGAGCGGGAGTGCCCACGAGCAGTACTTC. Its translation: CATSWSSGSAHEQYF.

In this sample, this clonotype turned up many times. The gene calls are TRBV6-5 and TRBJ2-7; 10 positions agree with TRBD2. V lost 0 bases to trimming and J lost 2 bases; unmatched junction nucleotides: 4. Germline V gene sequence: CDR1 MNHEY, CDR2 SVGAGI. The CDR3 spans 16 residues. Here the CDR3 reads CASSYSSGRAPYEQYF. For the CDR3, the DNA is TGTGCCAGCAGTTACTCGAGCGGGAGGGCCCCCTACGAGCAGTACTTC.

The chain employs TRBV3-1 and TRBJ2-3; 11 nucleotides match TRBD2. Looked up from germline, CDR1 is LGHDT and CDR2 is YNNKEL (reference sequence). Trimming cost V 7 bases and J 5 bases; bases outside gene matches: 20. The CDR3 consists of 19 residues. CDR3 sequence: CASNGPLGLAVPGQDTQYF. The CDR3 DNA reads as TGTGCCAGCAACGGACCCCTGGGACTAGCGGTCCCGGGCCAAGATACGCAGTATTTT.

On this clonotype itself: A much larger clone differs from this one at a single base, so this may be a read error. This rearrangement joins TRBV30 to TRBJ2-7, with 7 positions matching TRBD1. This CDR3 is 13 amino acids long. Germline V gene data show CDR1 as GTSNPN and CDR2 as SVGIG (reference sequence). With 3 bases clipped from V and 5 bases from J, the junction kept 7 bases outside the gene matches. This CDR3 reads CAWSRGTVHEQYF. CDR3 sequence (DNA): TGTGCCTGGAGCCGAGGGACAGTCCACGAGCAGTACTTC.

Details on this clonotype: This clone may be a read error of a much larger clone one base away. The CDR3 DNA is TGTGCCAGCAGCCAAGATCTTGCCGGTAGTGAGCAGCACTTC. Translating it yields CASSQDLAGSEQHF. The V gene is TRBV3-1, the J gene TRBJ2-7, with D unclear. The germline V gene has CDR1 LGHDT and CDR2 YNNKEL (reference sequence). The CDR3 extends over 14 amino acids.

There are a few counts of this clonotype. The gene calls are TRBV19 and TRBJ1-5; D is perhaps TRBD1 (6 bases). Looked up from germline, CDR1 is LNHDA and CDR2 is SQIVND (reference sequence). CDR3 length: 16 residues. With 6 bases removed from V and 3 bases from J, the gap between germline ends came to 18 bases. CDR3: CASSQWGAVINQPQHF. CDR3 nucleotides: TGTGCCAGTAGCCAATGGGGGGCGGTAATCAATCAGCCCCAGCATTTT. The full variable domain, completed using reference TRBV19 and TRBJ1-5, is DGGITQSPKYLFRKEGQNVTLSCEQNLNHDAMYWYRQDPGQGLRLIYYSQIVNDFQKGDIAEGYSVSREKKESFPLTVTSAQKNPTAFYLCASSQWGAVINQPQHFGDGTRLSIL.

Here the CDR3 reads CASSLGTGGRDTQYF. The CDR3 nucleotides are TGTGCCAGCAGTTTAGGGACAGGGGGTCGAGATACGCAGTATTTT. The rearrangement links TRBV28 to TRBJ2-3, with 11 positions matching TRBD1. V was pared by 2 bases and J by 5 bases, with 3 bases of the junction left unmatched. Germline V gene sequence: CDR1 MDHEN, CDR2 SYDVKM. This CDR3 spans 15 amino acids.

This clonotype has at least ten counts. V usage is TRBV6-1 and J usage is TRBJ1-4; D gene ambiguous. V was shortened by 4 bases and J by 0 bases, with 6 bases between the two germline ends. The CDR3 is made up of 14 amino acids. CDR1 is MNHNS and CDR2 is SASEGT in the germline V gene. The CDR3 coding sequence is TGTGCCAGCAGTGGAGCCTCAACTAATGAAAAACTGTTTTTT. This translates into CASSGASTNEKLFF.

This clonotype was counted ten times or more. This sequence joins TRBV28 and TRBJ2-7; TRBD2 matches 14 bases. The CDR3 sequence is 13 residues long. J was trimmed by 7 bases and V by 8 bases; bases with no gene match: 4. Germline CDR1 is MDHEN and CDR2 is SYDVKM. CDR3 loop: CASWRTSGREQYF. The DNA for the CDR3 is TGTGCCAGCTGGAGGACTAGCGGGAGGGAGCAGTACTTC. Based on the CDR3 plus reference TRBV28 and TRBJ2-7, the full variable domain is DVKVTQSSRYLVKRTGEKVFLECVQDMDHENMFWYRQDPGLGLRLIYFSYDVKMKEKGDIPEGYSVSREKKERFSLILESASTNQTSMYLCASWRTSGREQYFGPGTRLTVT.

The chain links TRBV3-1 to TRBJ1-2; the match to TRBD1 covers 8 bases. Trimming took 1 base from V and 6 from J; bases not matched to a gene: 10. The CDR3 runs to 16 residues. Germline V gene sequence: CDR1 LGHDT, CDR2 YNNKEL (reference sequence). The CDR3 loop is CASSQGTGPSPNGYTF. DNA for the CDR3: TGTGCCAGCAGCCAAGGGACAGGGCCAAGCCCTAATGGCTACACCTTC. Supplemented by reference TRBV3-1 and TRBJ1-2, the full variable domain reads DTAVSQTPKYLVTQMGNDKSIKCEQNLGHDTMYWYKQDSKKFLKIMFSYNNKELIINETVPNRFSPKSPDKAHLNLHINSLELGDSAVYFCASSQGTGPSPNGYTFGSGTRLTVV.

At least ten counts were recorded for this clonotype. V gene TRBV10-2 combines with J gene TRBJ2-2; either TRBD1 or TRBD2 may supply D (5 bases each). CDR3 length: 14 residues. V lost 6 bases, J lost 6 bases, and 14 bases lay in between. Germline V gene lookup returns CDR1 WSHSY and CDR2 SAAADI. CDR3 DNA: TGCGCCAGCAGAGGGACCGTAAGGGCCGGGGAGCTGTTTTTT. Amino acid sequence: CASRGTVRAGELFF.

At least ten counts were recorded for this clonotype. V and J are TRBV19 and TRBJ1-3; D is ambiguous. CDR3 length: 15 amino acids. Trimming removed 0 bases from V and 4 bases from J, with 10 bases in between. Germline CDR1 is LNHDA and CDR2 is SQIVND (reference sequence). As DNA, the CDR3 is TGTGCCAGTAGTATAGAAGGCATCCCAGGAAACACCATATATTTT. This codes for CASSIEGIPGNTIYF.

Remarks on this clonotype: A much larger clone lies one base from this, so it may be a read error. This rearrangement joins TRBV5-6 to TRBJ1-6; D is uncertain. CDR1 and CDR2 from the germline V gene are SGHDT and YYEEEE. This CDR3 spans 15 amino acids. This CDR3 reads CAGSLDPQPNSPLHF. CDR3 in DNA: TGTGCCGGCAGCTTGGATCCACAGCCCAATTCACCCCTCCACTTT.

Notes on this clonotype: A read error may be the cause here, since a much bigger clone is one base away. V usage is TRBV10-1 and J usage is TRBJ2-3; D tentatively reads TRBD1 or TRBD2 (5 bases each). The CDR3 is 15 residues long. V was clipped by 0 bases and J by 4 bases, with 11 bases between them. CDR1 and CDR2 from the germline V gene are WNHNN and SYGVQD (reference sequence). CDR3 in DNA: TGCGCCAGCAGTGAGTCTGGACGGGGCGCAGATACGCAGTATTTT. Protein: CASSESGRGADTQYF.

This clonotype was seen repeatedly, ten times or more. CDR3 in amino acids: CASSLESTPTYEQYF. CDR3 in DNA: TGTGCCAGCAGCTTAGAGTCCACCCCGACCTACGAGCAGTACTTC. The chain combines TRBV11-2 with TRBJ2-7; D is unclear. The CDR3 is 15 residues long. V lost 0 bases and J lost 2, with 11 bases in between. Germline CDR1 SGHAT, CDR2 FQNNGV.

This clonotype was seen a handful of times. A much larger clone lies one base from this, so it may be a read error. V and J are TRBV11-2 and TRBJ2-7; D possibly corresponds to TRBD2 (6 bases). V lost 4 bases and J 2 bases, leaving 12 bases between the germline ends. The CDR3 totals 14 residues. Germline CDR1 SGHAT, CDR2 FQNNGV. The CDR3 region is CASSSRGLAYEQYF. CDR3 coding DNA: TGTGCCAGCAGCTCGCGGGGTCTAGCCTACGAGCAGTACTTC.